This TCR beta chain was captured by sequencing in a study of shared clonotypes between healthy human individuals. The CDR3 has 14 residues. Germline CDR1 reads SGHRS; CDR2 reads YFSETQ. V was clipped by 0 bases and J by 5 bases, with 9 bases between them. For each subset, genomic DNA was distributed in equal portions over several immunoSEQ plates. The sorted-subset replicate PCRs were given approximately 190 ng DNA, which is roughly 30,000 T cell genomes. The assay was immunoSEQ multiplex PCR, and TCRdb's table has in-frame clones only and misses some. The data contain some 1.5 million clones, under 99% of them singletons. Free of recent acute infections or vaccinations, the donors were healthy HIV-negative adults. In the case of this clone: Its antigen is not known.

General study results and limits: Tissue TCR repertoires likely differ from these blood-only repertoires.

Sample: naive CD4+ T cells sorted from blood. Subset: CD45RA+ positively selected. V usage is TRBV5-1 and J usage is TRBJ2-1; D remains unclear. The clonotype was recovered from a man aged 25-45 years in good health. CDR3 region: CASSLGMGDNEQFF. In DNA form, the CDR3 reads TGCGCCAGCAGCTTGGGTATGGGCGACAATGAGCAGTTCTTC.